This TCR beta chain was found in a study of blood T cell repertoires in COVID-19. Assay: immunoSEQ multiplex PCR; the TCRdb copy retains only in-frame clones and omits some. The sample lists tens of thousands of clones; approximately 88% were seen once. CDR1 is SGHNT and CDR2 is YYREEE in the germline V gene (reference sequence). The CDR3 spans 15 residues. V lost 3 bases, J lost 7 bases, and 10 bases stayed unmatched. Sample: peripheral blood. The chain combines TRBV5-4 with TRBJ1-3; 7 positions agree with TRBD1. The sequence was obtained from a woman between 40 and 55 years old with acute or convalescent COVID-19. CDR3 sequence: CASSYDRVVGNTIYF. CDR3 nucleotide sequence: TGTGCCAGCAGCTACGACAGGGTGGTTGGTAACACCATATATTTT.